This T cell receptor beta chain came from a study of technical replicates of blood from a few donors. This CDR3 has 13 amino acids. Germline V gene lookup returns CDR1 SNHLY and CDR2 FYNNEI. Trimming took 3 bases from V and 3 from J, leaving 8 bases between them. Clones were sequenced by immunoSEQ multiplex PCR, and TCRdb holds only the in-frame ones, with some missing. Seen here are tens of thousands of clones, about 95% observed once, and the top ten hold approximately 2.9%. Input material: PBMCs. The V call is TRBV2, the J call TRBJ2-5, with D possibly TRBD1 on 5 matching bases. This TCR was sampled from a human donor in good health. Some clones in this sample may be carry-over from other donors' samples. This CDR3 reads CASSERQKETQYF. The CDR3 DNA reads as TGTGCCAGCAGTGAGAGACAGAAAGAGACCCAGTACTTC.